A single sample gave rise to the 30 T cell receptor beta chains below, sequenced in a study of cytomegalovirus exposure and HLA in healthy donors. Both 60 Vbeta primers and 13 Jbeta primers went into the PCR. Method: immunoSEQ multiplex PCR; TCRdb's copy keeps in-frame clones and lacks some. Here the sample spans about 120,000 clones, around 79% being singletons. The sample was PBMCs. The origin of the receptors is a woman aged 40 to 49 in good health and CMV-seronegative.

The V call is TRBV10-3, the J call TRBJ2-3; D may be TRBD2 (5 bases). The CDR3 consists of 16 residues. V lost 4 bases to trimming and J lost 5 bases, with 19 bases between them. Germline assignment: CDR1 ENHRY and CDR2 SYGVKD. CDR3 sequence reads: CAISAGLGSERDTQYF. CDR3 sequence (DNA): TGTGCCATCAGTGCCGGACTTGGTAGCGAGAGAGATACGCAGTATTTT.

The rearrangement joins TRBV7-8 to TRBJ2-1, with 16 bases matching TRBD2. This CDR3 contains 18 residues. Per germline, CDR1 SGHVS and CDR2 FQNEAQ. The V gene end was trimmed by 5 bases and the J gene end by 13 bases; junction bases not matched to a gene: 17. CDR3 sequence (DNA): TGTGCCAGCAGCCCCGGGACTAGCGGGAGGGCCTTTAACCTATTACAGTTCTTC. This encodes CASSPGTSGRAFNLLQFF.

A note on this clone: The same CDR3 arises from other DNA sequences in this sample as well. DNA of the CDR3: TGTGCCAGCAGCTTAGGCGACAGAAGGAACACTGAAGCTTTCTTT. Translated: CASSLGDRRNTEAFF. The chain employs TRBV7-2 and TRBJ1-1, with D possibly being TRBD1 (5 bases). The CDR3 runs 15 residues. The V end lost 1 base, the J end lost 1 base, and 10 bases lay between the germline ends. The germline V gene has CDR1 SGHTA and CDR2 FQGNSA.

This clone turned up a few times. The chain couples TRBV6-4 to TRBJ1-6; TRBD1 is a possible D gene (5 bases). Germline CDR1 MRHNA, CDR2 SNTAGT. Trimming took off 8 bases at V and 5 bases at J, with 13 bases between the two ends. The CDR3 has 14 residues. The CDR3 DNA sequence: TGTGCCAGCCGGGGGGAATCGGATAATTCACCCCTCCACTTT. As protein: CASRGESDNSPLHF.

By share, this clone counts as medium-sized. The chain carries TRBV30 and TRBJ2-1; maybe TRBD1 (5 bases). The CDR3 totals 13 residues. Per the germline V gene, CDR1 is GTSNPN and CDR2 is SVGIG (reference sequence). The V end was cut by 0 bases, the J end by 10 bases, with 13 bases between. In DNA, the CDR3 is TGTGCCTGGAGTGTAAGTCAGGGTCGGGAGCAGTTCTTC. Translation gives CAWSVSQGREQFF.

In this sample, this clone turned up a few times. The chain uses TRBV19 and TRBJ1-1; D is uncertain. This CDR3 has 11 amino acids. Per germline, CDR1 LNHDA and CDR2 SQIVND (reference sequence). V was clipped by 3 bases and J by 8 bases, with 7 bases between them. CDR3 bases: TGTGCCAGTAGTATTCGGTGGGAAGCTTTCTTT. It yields the protein CASSIRWEAFF.

The CDR3 bases are TGTGCCAGCTCGTATGCATTGGGGCGCGAAGCTTTCTTT. It codes for CASSYALGREAFF. The V call is TRBV18, the J call TRBJ1-1; D possibly corresponds to TRBD1 (5 bases). V lost 6 bases and J lost 8, with 16 bases in between. The CDR3 covers 13 residues. Germline CDR1 KGHSH, CDR2 LQKENI.

The V call is TRBV19, the J call TRBJ1-2; 7 bases map to TRBD1. The CDR3 length is 16 residues. The germline V gene encodes CDR1 LNHDA and CDR2 SQIVND (reference sequence). Trimming cost V 4 bases and J 4 bases; bases outside gene matches: 12. The CDR3 spells CASSSLTGTYGYGYTF. In nucleotides, the CDR3 is TGTGCCAGTAGTAGTTTGACAGGGACGTATGGCTATGGCTACACCTTC.

This clone appeared a single time. Sequence at one end of the junction differs from germline and may be a read error. This chain's CDR3 is CVSSLNGGLNQPQHF. In DNA form, the CDR3 reads TGTGTCAGCAGCCTCAACGGGGGTCTCAATCAGCCCCAGCATTTT. The chain has TRBV28 and TRBJ1-5; weak D call: TRBD1 (5 bases). The length of the CDR3 is 15 residues. Germline CDR1 is MDHEN and CDR2 is SYDVKM.

This clone turned up a few times. The V and J genes are TRBV5-5 and TRBJ2-2; D possibly corresponds to TRBD2 (5 bases). Between the trimmed V and J ends, which lost 2 bases and 6 bases, there was a span of 17 bases. Germline CDR1 and CDR2: SGHKS and YYEKEE (reference sequence). The CDR3 has 16 amino acids. This CDR3 is CASSFLDLANAGELFF. In DNA, the CDR3 is TGTGCCAGCAGCTTTCTGGACCTAGCAAACGCCGGGGAGCTGTTTTTT.

The chain couples TRBV6-6 to TRBJ2-7; no clear D gene. The CDR3 is made up of 12 amino acids. CDR1 is MNHNY and CDR2 is SVGAGI in the germline V gene (reference sequence). Trimming took off 4 bases at V and 3 bases at J, with 7 bases between the two ends. CDR3 DNA sequence: TGTGCCAGCAGTTCCCCTAGCTACGAGCAGTACTTC. Encoded protein: CASSSPSYEQYF.

This clone turned up a few times. J is TRBJ2-7 and V is TRBV7-2; the match to TRBD2 covers 8 bases. Looked up from germline, CDR1 is SGHTA and CDR2 is FQGNSA. V shed 5 bases and J 2 bases; nucleotides not matched to a gene: 8. The CDR3 loop spans 15 amino acids. The CDR3 is CASSRVAGSTYEQYF. DNA of the CDR3: TGTGCCAGCAGCAGGGTAGCGGGGAGCACCTACGAGCAGTACTTC.

V is TRBV7-2 and J is TRBJ2-1; a weak D match, TRBD2 (5 bases). Germline CDR1 SGHTA, CDR2 FQGNSA. The CDR3 length is 14 residues. The V gene lost 1 base and the J gene lost 10 bases, with 14 bases spanning the gap. CDR3 sequence (DNA): TGTGCCAGCAGCTTAGGAGGGCGGAATTTGGAGCAGTTCTTC. The encoded protein is CASSLGGRNLEQFF.

This clone appeared once. V gene TRBV2 combines with J gene TRBJ1-5; 9 bases agree with TRBD1. CDR1 is SNHLY and CDR2 is FYNNEI in the germline V gene. Germline trimming cut 3 bases from V and 3 bases from J; bases unmatched to any gene: 3. The CDR3 totals 15 residues. The CDR3 nucleotides read TGTGCCAGCAGTGAGGGGGACAGGGCCAATCAGCCCCAGCATTTT. Translation: CASSEGDRANQPQHF.

The sample holds a few counts of this clone. The chain couples TRBV6-5 to TRBJ2-7, with D perhaps TRBD1 (5 bases). The CDR3 consists of 16 residues. V lost 2 bases and J lost 2, with 16 bases in between. Germline V gene lookup returns CDR1 MNHEY and CDR2 SVGAGI. The CDR3 DNA reads TGTGCCAGCAGTTACAGGCCCCCGGTAGGGGCCTACGAGCAGTACTTC. Protein sequence: CASSYRPPVGAYEQYF.

CDR3 region: CASSLMPSEDNEQFF. The CDR3 DNA reads TGTGCCAGCAGCTTAATGCCTAGCGAGGATAATGAGCAGTTCTTC. J is TRBJ2-1 and V is TRBV7-3; a possible D gene is TRBD2 (6 bases). Germline V gives CDR1 SGHTA, CDR2 FQGTGA. Trimming took off 1 base at V and 7 bases at J, with 14 bases between the two ends. The CDR3 sequence is 15 residues long.

This clone was seen a few times. J is TRBJ2-7 and V is TRBV11-2, with D uncertain. This CDR3 is built from 11 residues. V lost 2 bases to trimming and J lost 5 bases, with 4 bases between them. Germline CDR1 SGHAT, CDR2 FQNNGV. CDR3 sequence: CASSLTDEQYF. CDR3 DNA sequence: TGTGCCAGCAGCTTAACAGACGAGCAGTACTTC.

This clone has only a few counts. The chain employs TRBV6-6 and TRBJ1-4, with 7 bases identical to TRBD1. This CDR3 is 13 amino acids long. The trim removed 7 bases at V and 4 bases at J, leaving 3 bases unmatched. Per germline, CDR1 MNHNY and CDR2 SVGAGI (reference sequence). CDR3 coding DNA: TGTGCCAGCACGGGACAGAGTAATGAAAAACTGTTTTTT. It specifies CASTGQSNEKLFF.

The V gene is TRBV9, the J gene TRBJ2-7, with D possibly matching TRBD1 (6 bases). Germline V gene data show CDR1 as SGDLS and CDR2 as YYNGEE. This CDR3 is 15 amino acids long. V gave up 0 bases and J gave up 2 bases, with 12 bases separating them. The CDR3 DNA sequence: TGTGCCAGCAGCGTAGGTGACGCAGGGGCCTACGAGCAGTACTTC. Encoded protein: CASSVGDAGAYEQYF. Looking up the rest from reference TRBV9 and TRBJ2-7 gives the full variable domain: DSGVTQTPKHLITATGQRVTLRCSPRSGDLSVYWYQQSLDQGLQFLIQYYNGEERAKGNILERFSAQQFPDLHSELNLSSLELGDSALYFCASSVGDAGAYEQYFGPGTRLTVT.

The rearrangement uses TRBV7-2 and TRBJ2-2; 14 bases line up with TRBD2. Germline V gene sequence: CDR1 SGHTA, CDR2 FQGNSA. The CDR3 spans 17 residues. J lost 5 bases, V lost 6 bases, and 8 bases had no gene match. CDR3 sequence reads: CASRPGLAGVRTGELFF. The CDR3 region has the DNA TGTGCCAGCAGACCGGGACTAGCGGGGGTCCGAACCGGGGAGCTGTTTTTT. The whole variable domain, filled in from reference TRBV7-2 and TRBJ2-2, reads GAGVSQSPSNKVTEKGKDVELRCDPISGHTALYWYRQSLGQGLEFLIYFQGNSAPDKSGLPSDRFSAERTGGSVSTLTIQRTQQEDSAVYLCASRPGLAGVRTGELFFGEGSRLTVL.

This clone occurred a few times. The V gene is TRBV5-6, the J gene TRBJ2-7; D perhaps matches TRBD1 (6 bases). Trimming shortened V by 9 bases and J by 3 bases, and 16 bases separated the two germline ends. The CDR3 covers 13 residues. CDR1 and CDR2 from the germline V gene are SGHDT and YYEEEE. CDR3 DNA sequence: TGTGCCACCTCGAAACAAGGGGGCTACGAGCAGTACTTC. This translates into CATSKQGGYEQYF.

CDR3 nucleotides: TGTGCCAGCAGCCCCCAGTACCAGGGGAAAGGCTACACCTTC. This translates into CASSPQYQGKGYTF. The chain couples TRBV7-6 to TRBJ1-2; weak D call: TRBD1 (6 bases). Between the trimmed V and J ends, which lost 5 bases and 8 bases, there was a span of 18 bases. Germline values: CDR1 SGHVS, CDR2 FNYEAQ. The CDR3 length is 14 residues.

The V call is TRBV5-1, the J call TRBJ2-5; 8 positions agree with TRBD1. This CDR3 comprises 15 residues. The V gene end was trimmed by 4 bases and the J gene end by 4 bases; junction bases not matched to a gene: 9. Per germline, CDR1 SGHRS and CDR2 YFSETQ. CDR3 DNA: TGCGCCAGCAGCATGGGGACCCAGGGGGCAGAGACCCAGTACTTC. This gives the protein CASSMGTQGAETQYF.

The chain recombines TRBV5-1 with TRBJ2-1, with TRBD2 identical over 10 bases. Germline V gene lookup returns CDR1 SGHRS and CDR2 YFSETQ. V shed 1 base, J shed 4 bases, and the junction held 5 bases outside the gene matches. The length of the CDR3 is 16 residues. CDR3 DNA: TGCGCCAGCAGCTTGTTGGCTAGCGGGAGTTACAATGAGCAGTTCTTC. Residues: CASSLLASGSYNEQFF. Combining the CDR3 with reference TRBV5-1 and TRBJ2-1 gives the whole variable domain KAGVTQTPRYLIKTRGQQVTLSCSPISGHRSVSWYQQTPGQGLQFLFEYFSETQRNKGNFPGRFSGRQFSNSRSEMNVSTLELGDSALYLCASSLLASGSYNEQFFGPGTRLTVL.

This chain uses TRBV29-1 with TRBJ2-3; D may be TRBD2 (5 bases). The V gene's germline CDR1 is SQVTM and CDR2 ANQGSEA. V was cut by 5 bases and J by 8 bases, with 17 bases left in between. The CDR3 is 13 residues long. For the CDR3, the DNA is TGCAGCGTTCCCGGGGAGAAAGAGGTTACGCAGTATTTT. Translated: CSVPGEKEVTQYF.

The chain uses TRBV2 and TRBJ2-5; 9 bases are a match to TRBD2. Germline lookup yields CDR1 SNHLY and CDR2 FYNNEI. Trimming cost V 0 bases and J 4 bases; bases outside gene matches: 6. The CDR3 extends over 16 amino acids. The CDR3 nucleotides are TGTGCCAGCAGTGAAGCCGCGGGGGGGATTGGAGAGACCCAGTACTTC. Its translation is CASSEAAGGIGETQYF.

CDR3: CATSAGLALDEQYF. In DNA, the CDR3 is TGCGCCACCAGTGCGGGGCTAGCGTTAGACGAGCAGTACTTC. V is TRBV5-1 and J is TRBJ2-7, with D maybe TRBD2 (6 bases). Between the trimmed V and J ends, which lost 9 bases and 5 bases, there was a span of 21 bases. The CDR3 spans 14 residues. Germline lookup yields CDR1 SGHRS and CDR2 YFSETQ.

The chain has TRBV4-2 and TRBJ1-1; D might be TRBD1 (6 bases). Trimming pared 0 bases from V and 1 base from J, leaving 9 bases between. CDR1 is LGHNA and CDR2 is YNFKEQ in the germline V gene. The CDR3 runs 15 residues. As DNA, the CDR3 is TGTGCCAGCAGCCAAGAACCACAGGGGAACACTGAAGCTTTCTTT. As protein: CASSQEPQGNTEAFF.

The rearrangement joins TRBV4-3 to TRBJ1-1; tentatively, D is TRBD1 (6 bases). The CDR3 contains 18 residues. V lost 2 bases and J lost 4, with 23 bases in between. Germline V CDR1 and CDR2: LGHNA, YSLEER. The CDR3 is CASSQHGYRGARGTEAFF. The CDR3 nucleotides are TGCGCCAGCAGCCAACATGGGTATCGGGGGGCGCGGGGCACTGAAGCTTTCTTT.

J is TRBJ2-3 and V is TRBV28, with 10 bases matching TRBD1. The CDR3 has 16 amino acids. Germline V gene lookup returns CDR1 MDHEN and CDR2 SYDVKM. Trimming removed 0 bases from V and 3 bases from J; junction bases left unmatched: 3. The CDR3 DNA is TGTGCCAGCAGTTTATGGGACAGGGGGAGGACAGATACGCAGTATTTT. This translates into CASSLWDRGRTDTQYF.